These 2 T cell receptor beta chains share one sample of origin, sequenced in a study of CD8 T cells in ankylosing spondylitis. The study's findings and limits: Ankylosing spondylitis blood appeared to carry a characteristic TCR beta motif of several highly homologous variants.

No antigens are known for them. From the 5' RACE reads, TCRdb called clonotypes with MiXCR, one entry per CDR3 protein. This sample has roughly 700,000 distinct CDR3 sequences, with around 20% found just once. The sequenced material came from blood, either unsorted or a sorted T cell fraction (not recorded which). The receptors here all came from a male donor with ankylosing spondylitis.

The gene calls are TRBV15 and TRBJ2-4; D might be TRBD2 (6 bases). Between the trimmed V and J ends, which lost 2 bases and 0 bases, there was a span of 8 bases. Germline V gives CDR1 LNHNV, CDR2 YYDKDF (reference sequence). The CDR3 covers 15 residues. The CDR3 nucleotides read TGTGCCACCAGCAGAACGGGACTAGCCAAAAACATTCAGTACTTC. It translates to CATSRTGLAKNIQYF.

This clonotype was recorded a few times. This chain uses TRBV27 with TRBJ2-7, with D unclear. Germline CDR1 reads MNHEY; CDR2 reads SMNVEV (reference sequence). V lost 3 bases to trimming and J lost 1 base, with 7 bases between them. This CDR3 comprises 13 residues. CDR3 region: CASSFWGSYEQYF. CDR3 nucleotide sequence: TGTGCCAGCAGTTTCTGGGGATCCTACGAGCAGTACTTC.